The TCR beta chain under discussion was sequenced for a study of cytomegalovirus exposure and HLA in healthy donors (dated by TCRdb to about 2017). About the study as a whole: The roughly 650 repertoires of the first cohort and the 120 validation repertoires were produced on the same platform, according to a later analysis. The study aimed to test whether signatures of past pathogen exposure could be identified by cataloging public T cell receptors. A separate validation cohort of approximately 120 different subjects was used in addition to the approximately 640-subject first cohort. High-throughput TCR immunosequencing, statistical association of individual TCRs with disease status, and machine learning were combined to predict cytomegalovirus infection status.

Study-wide conclusions, independent of this receptor: In a later analysis, TCRs clustered in the first cohort were found to also tend to co-occur in the 110 or so validation repertoires, with over 90% of cluster scores above 0. Cytomegalovirus status was reported to be diagnosed by the classifier with high specificity and sensitivity in both the original and validation cohorts. A few of the identified cytomegalovirus-associated TCR beta chains were confirmed in vitro to be specific for cytomegalovirus antigens. Most TCR sequences were observed very rarely across donors, whereas some public TCRs were present in many individuals. A later analysis had no HLA typing for the validation cohort, so co-occurrence there was scored across all 120 repertoires. The study listed 150 to 200 TCR beta chains as associated with cytomegalovirus. The authors suggested that the approach could potentially be extended to other disease states and immunological phenotypes.

The donors were included in the validation cohort of roughly 120 subjects, a group kept apart from the roughly 680-subject first cohort. In the germline V gene, CDR1 corresponds to SGHTA and CDR2 to FQGNSA. Trimming removed 1 base from V and 6 bases from J, leaving 13 bases between the germline ends. The cysteine opens and the phenylalanine closes a CDR3 of 15 amino acids. The DNA shown is the 45-base CDR3, in frame from base 1. The receptor library was made with the immunoSEQ multiplex PCR assay. The authors' pipeline ran thus. A statistical classification framework was developed to diagnose cytomegalovirus status using the catalog of TCR beta chain sequences. TCRdb stores this immuneACCESS table with in-frame sequences only. Part of the clones is absent; in the studies checked, under half of the shortfall reflects unresolved V genes, and no reason is known for the rest. V, J and clone size reflect that table, while D and trimming were determined from the DNA. This sample gives around 150,000 clones in total; less than 95% of them show up just once. The ten largest clones take up 3% to 3.5% of the sample.

With regard to this clone: This clone's antigen is unknown. The input lacks base qualities; no much larger clone sits a single base away.

The clonotype originates from a woman under 30 in good health and CMV-seropositive. The chain couples TRBV7-2 to TRBJ2-1; the D gene is not confidently resolved. Input material: PBMCs. The CDR3 is CASSLGGGLINEQFF. The nucleotide sequence reads TGTGCCAGCAGCTTAGGTGGTGGGCTTATCAATGAGCAGTTCTTC.